This T cell receptor (beta chain) is drawn from a study of PD-L1 blockade in urothelial cancer (dated by TCRdb to the late 2010s). General notes on the study: Every patient began therapy in about 2014 and was given atezolizumab 1,200 mg intravenously every 3 weeks. Pretreatment tumor samples, along with matched peripheral blood serially collected before and after atezolizumab treatment, were subjected to TCR sequencing. An exploratory multi-omic analysis was conducted of the somatic, immune and clinical correlates of response to PD-L1 blockade with atezolizumab in urothelial cancer. Patients had an ECOG performance status of 0 or 1 and had received between 0 and 3 prior chemotherapy regimens. Blood samples yielded a median of roughly 150,000 T cells and 65,000 to 95,000 unique TCRs, with median clonality approximately 0.08. Under 30 patients had pretreatment blood TCR-seq, about 24 had at least one posttreatment blood collection, and about 24 had tumor TCR-seq. Durable clinical benefit meant progression-free survival longer than 6 months, and TCR features were also tested against progression-free and overall survival. About 90% of the roughly 29 patients were identified as males with urothelial cancer of bladder origin, and a prior smoking history was reported by 18 of 29 patients. Whole exome sequencing and RNA sequencing of pretreatment tumors were performed alongside TCR sequencing in the same patients. Blood samples were analyzed at 3 weeks after treatment start (second dose) and at 6 weeks after treatment start. Durable clinical benefit was achieved by nine patients and was not achieved by 20 patients.

Synthetic TCR analog templates were spiked into each PCR to estimate absolute template abundance from read counts. TCRbeta CDR3 regions were amplified from genomic DNA with bias-controlled V and J gene primers using the immunoSEQ assay. Sequencing of rearranged TCRbeta segments was performed at approximately 20X coverage. Regarding the original processing steps: Clustering was used to correct sequencing errors, and CDR3s were annotated against IMGT to assign V, D and J genes. Downstream analyses used only productive TCRbeta rearrangements, leaving out any out-of-frame or stop-codon sequences. Clonality was computed as one minus Shannon entropy normalized by the log of the number of unique productive sequences. Clones differing between time points or between blood and tumor were identified by Fisher's exact test with Benjamini-Hochberg correction at adjusted p below 0.01. In TCRdb, the immuneACCESS table is reduced to in-frame sequences with V and J assigned. These tables do not hold every clone; where another copy was compared, an unresolved V gene accounts for under half, and the others remain unexplained. The V and J calls and clone size come from that table; D and trimming were worked out from the DNA. The sample contains some 100,000 clones, 90% to 95% of them found a single time. The ten most abundant clones make up 0.75% to 0.95% of the sample.

Summary of the overall study and its limitations: At 3 weeks after the start of treatment, tumor-associated TCR clones in peripheral blood had expanded more in patients with durable benefit (n ≈ 22, p = 0.022). Because the sample size was small (n ≈ 27) and many exploratory analyses were performed, the results are intended to be hypothesis-generating. A pretreatment peripheral blood TCR clonality below the median was linked to improved progression-free and overall survival.

Comment on this clone: Its recognized antigen is unknown. Base qualities are not at hand, and no much larger clone is one base apart.

The cohort comprised 30 or so patients with locally advanced or metastatic urothelial carcinoma treated at Memorial Sloan Kettering on a trial protocol. Peripheral blood mononuclear cells were collected from each patient pretreatment and during treatment, giving between 1 and 8 total time points per patient. The Qiagen DNeasy Blood extraction kit was used to purify genomic DNA from total PBMCs and tumor samples. Collected pretreatment and during treatment, PBMCs were isolated and stored as previously described. V and J are truncated by 3 bases and 8 bases respectively, leaving an intervening sequence of 13 bases. The CDR3, from cysteine to phenylalanine, totals 13 residues. The sequence is cut down to CDR3 DNA, 39 bases in frame from base 1. CDR1 and CDR2 (MDHEN, SYDVKM) derive from the germline V gene.

The chain is assembled from TRBV28 and TRBJ1-2; TRBD1 is a possible D gene, resting on 5 matching bases. The specimen comprised PBMCs, sampled around atezolizumab (anti-PD-L1) treatment. This receptor was taken from a woman over 75 with urothelial cancer. The sequence in DNA is TGTGCCAGCAGTTTGCAGGCAGGGCGGGGCTACACCTTC. Translated, this is CASSLQAGRGYTF.